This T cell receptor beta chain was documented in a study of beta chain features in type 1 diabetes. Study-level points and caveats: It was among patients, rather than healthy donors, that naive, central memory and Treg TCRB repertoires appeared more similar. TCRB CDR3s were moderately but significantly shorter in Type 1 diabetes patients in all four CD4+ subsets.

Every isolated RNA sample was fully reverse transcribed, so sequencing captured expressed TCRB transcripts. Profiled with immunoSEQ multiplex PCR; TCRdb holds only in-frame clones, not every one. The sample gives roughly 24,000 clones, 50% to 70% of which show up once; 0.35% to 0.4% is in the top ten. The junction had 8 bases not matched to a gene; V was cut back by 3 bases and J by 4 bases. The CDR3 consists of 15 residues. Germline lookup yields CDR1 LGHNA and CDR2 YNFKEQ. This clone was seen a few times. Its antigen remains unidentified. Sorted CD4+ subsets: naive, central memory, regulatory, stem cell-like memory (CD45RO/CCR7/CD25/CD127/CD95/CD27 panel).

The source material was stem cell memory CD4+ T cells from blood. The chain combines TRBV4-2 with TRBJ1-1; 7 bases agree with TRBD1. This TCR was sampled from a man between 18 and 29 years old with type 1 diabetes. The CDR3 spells CASSQGDRVSTEAFF. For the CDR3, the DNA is TGTGCCAGCAGCCAGGGAGACAGGGTGAGCACTGAAGCTTTCTTT.